These 32 T cell receptor beta chains came from one sample sequenced in a study of blood T cell repertoires in COVID-19. The table came from immunoSEQ multiplex PCR; TCRdb's copy has only in-frame clones and leaves some out. The sample contains around 260,000 clones, approximately 88% of which appear only once. The specimen was peripheral blood. These receptors were obtained from a woman in her 70s with COVID-19, enrolled during active disease.

The chain joins TRBV5-1 to TRBJ2-7; 8 bases align to TRBD1. The CDR3 extends over 22 amino acids. The trim removed 4 bases at V and 3 bases at J, leaving 30 bases unmatched. Per germline, CDR1 SGHRS and CDR2 YFSETQ. The CDR3 nucleotides are TGCGCCAGCAGCCCCCGCCCGGGCCAGGGGGCAGCAGGAGGGGCCTTCGGCTACGAGCAGTACTTC. Translation gives CASSPRPGQGAAGGAFGYEQYF.

The chain carries TRBV7-9 and TRBJ2-7; D is unresolved. Germline V gene data show CDR1 as SEHNR and CDR2 as FQNEAQ (reference sequence). V lost 1 base and J lost 5, with 18 bases in between. CDR3 length: 16 residues. CDR3 DNA: TGTGCCAGCAGCTTAGTCAAAATTGCGCCCCTCGACGAGCAGTACTTC. This gives the protein CASSLVKIAPLDEQYF.

J is TRBJ1-3 and V is TRBV7-2; weak D call: TRBD1 (5 bases). Trimming left V 1 base short and J 4 bases short, with 11 bases between. Germline V CDR1 and CDR2: SGHTA, FQGNSA. CDR3 length: 15 residues. The CDR3 DNA is TGTGCCAGCAGCTTAGGCCGACAGCAAGGAAACACCATATATTTT. Translated: CASSLGRQQGNTIYF.

V and J are TRBV27 and TRBJ1-4; no clear D gene. There are 15 residues in the CDR3. V was clipped by 6 bases and J by 4 bases, with 15 bases between them. CDR1 is MNHEY, CDR2 SMNVEV, per germline (reference sequence). CDR3 sequence reads: CASSSYLPGNEKLFF. DNA of the CDR3: TGTGCCAGCAGCAGTTATTTGCCGGGTAATGAAAAACTGTTTTTT. The full variable domain, rest sourced from reference TRBV27 and TRBJ1-4, is EAQVTQNPRYLITVTGKKLTVTCSQNMNHEYMSWYRQDPGLGLRQIYYSMNVEVTDKGDVPEGYKVSRKEKRNFPLILESPSPNQTSLYFCASSSYLPGNEKLFFGSGTQLSVL.

This clone was counted once. The V and J genes are TRBV19 and TRBJ2-2; weak D call: TRBD2 (5 bases). Trimming took off 2 bases at V and 7 bases at J, with 14 bases between the two ends. Germline CDR1 and CDR2: LNHDA and SQIVND (reference sequence). This CDR3 contains 15 residues. In nucleotides, the CDR3 is TGTGCCAGTAGTATAAGTGGGAGTCGGATCGGGGAGCTGTTTTTT. Translation: CASSISGSRIGELFF. The full variable domain, in which reference TRBV19 and TRBJ2-2 provide the parts outside the CDR3, is DGGITQSPKYLFRKEGQNVTLSCEQNLNHDAMYWYRQDPGQGLRLIYYSQIVNDFQKGDIAEGYSVSREKKESFPLTVTSAQKNPTAFYLCASSISGSRIGELFFGEGSRLTVL.

This clone occurred a few times. The chain couples TRBV5-4 to TRBJ2-7, with 14 bases aligning to TRBD2. This CDR3 is 17 amino acids long. Losses at the gene ends were 4 bases for V and 1 base for J; bases not matched to a gene: 7. Germline CDR1 reads SGHNT; CDR2 reads YYREEE (reference sequence). The CDR3 is CASSQGLAGVLSYEQYF. The DNA of the CDR3 is TGTGCCAGCAGCCAGGGACTAGCGGGAGTACTTTCCTACGAGCAGTACTTC.

This chain uses TRBV19 with TRBJ2-5; 8 bases agree with TRBD1. CDR1 and CDR2 from the germline V gene are LNHDA and SQIVND (reference sequence). The V segment lost 5 bases and the J segment 0 bases; nucleotides outside the gene matches: 2. CDR3 length equals 14 residues. CDR3 loop: CASSAQGDQETQYF. CDR3 coding DNA: TGTGCCAGTAGTGCACAGGGGGACCAAGAGACCCAGTACTTC.

The CDR3 sequence: CAWSDPREWGNQPQHF. The CDR3 DNA is TGTGCCTGGAGTGACCCCCGGGAATGGGGCAATCAGCCCCAGCATTTT. The chain carries TRBV30 and TRBJ1-5; D ambiguous. Deletions cut 1 base from V and 2 bases from J, with 15 bases between. The CDR3 spans 16 residues. CDR1 and CDR2 (germline): GTSNPN, SVGIG (reference sequence). The whole variable domain, remainder taken from reference TRBV30 and TRBJ1-5, is SQTIHQWPATLVQPVGSPLSLECTVEGTSNPNLYWYRQAAGRGLQLLFYSVGIGQISSEVPQNLSASRPQDRQFILSSKKLLLSDSGFYLCAWSDPREWGNQPQHFGDGTRLSIL.

The chain carries TRBV30 and TRBJ1-1, with a tentative D call TRBD1 (5 bases). V was clipped by 1 base and J by 5 bases, with 11 bases between them. CDR1 and CDR2 from the germline V gene are GTSNPN and SVGIG (reference sequence). The CDR3 runs to 13 residues. Here the CDR3 reads CAWSGGWETEAFF. CDR3 DNA sequence: TGTGCCTGGAGTGGGGGCTGGGAAACTGAAGCTTTCTTT.

The chain couples TRBV20-1 to TRBJ1-1; possible D gene TRBD1, 6 bases. V was shortened by 5 bases and J by 7 bases, with 8 bases between the two germline ends. Germline CDR1 is DFQATT and CDR2 is SNEGSKA (reference sequence). The length of the CDR3 is 10 residues. The CDR3 nucleotides read TGCAGTGCTGGACAGTTTGAAGCTTTCTTT. Residues: CSAGQFEAFF.

V usage is TRBV5-1 and J usage is TRBJ2-3; 11 positions match TRBD1. The CDR3 has 17 residues. The V gene's germline CDR1 is SGHRS and CDR2 YFSETQ. Trimming at V came to 4 bases and at J to 6 bases, leaving 13 bases not matched to a gene. The CDR3 loop is CASSLGTGGFAGDTQYF. The DNA for the CDR3 is TGCGCCAGCAGCCTAGGGACAGGGGGATTCGCCGGGGATACGCAGTATTTT.

This chain joins TRBV19 and TRBJ2-1, with 8 nucleotides matching TRBD1. This CDR3 is built from 14 residues. The germline V gene has CDR1 LNHDA and CDR2 SQIVND (reference sequence). V shed 3 bases and J 5 bases; nucleotides not matched to a gene: 3. CDR3 sequence (DNA): TGTGCCAGTAGTATCCAGGGGGCGAACAATGAGCAGTTCTTC. This sequence encodes CASSIQGANNEQFF.

V is TRBV6-2 or TRBV6-3 and J is TRBJ1-5, with 9 bases that match TRBD1. Germline CDR1 and CDR2: MNHEY and SVGEGT. The V segment lost 5 bases and the J segment 6 bases; nucleotides outside the gene matches: 8. This CDR3 comprises 15 residues. CDR3 amino acids: CASSLITGGGQPQHF. In DNA form, the CDR3 reads TGTGCCAGCAGTCTTATTACAGGGGGCGGTCAGCCCCAGCATTTT.

The chain joins TRBV6-5 to TRBJ1-2; tentative D call: TRBD1 (6 bases). In germline, CDR1 is MNHEY, CDR2 SVGAGI. CDR3 size: 12 residues. The V and J ends lost 5 bases and 2 bases respectively, with 6 bases between them. Here the CDR3 DNA reads TGTGCCAGCAGTACAGGGAACTATGGCTACACCTTC. It translates to CASSTGNYGYTF.

V gene TRBV19 combines with J gene TRBJ2-2; the D gene is possibly TRBD1 (6 bases). V was trimmed by 5 bases and J by 8 bases, leaving 27 bases between them. CDR3 length: 18 residues. The germline CDR1 and CDR2 sequences are LNHDA and SQIVND (reference sequence). In DNA, the CDR3 is TGTGCCAGTAGTCCAACGCCCAGGAACAGGGTTGGGCAGGGGGAGCTGTTTTTT. Amino acid sequence: CASSPTPRNRVGQGELFF.

The V call is TRBV19, the J call TRBJ1-2; D may be TRBD1 (6 bases). The CDR3 is made up of 14 amino acids. Germline lookup yields CDR1 LNHDA and CDR2 SQIVND (reference sequence). Trimming stripped 4 bases from V and 6 bases from J, with 15 bases between. CDR3 sequence: CASSKIRTAHGYTF. The CDR3 coding sequence is TGTGCCAGTAGTAAAATACGGACAGCGCATGGCTACACCTTC.

The genes are TRBV18 and TRBJ2-4; D may be TRBD1 (5 bases). The CDR3 is 13 amino acids. V was shortened by 1 base and J by 8 bases, with 9 bases between the two germline ends. Germline V gene data show CDR1 as KGHSH and CDR2 as LQKENI. This CDR3 reads CASSPQGRDIQYF. CDR3 sequence (DNA): TGTGCCAGCTCACCACAGGGGCGCGACATTCAGTACTTC.

This rearrangement joins TRBV30 to TRBJ1-5, with 9 nucleotides matching TRBD1. V gave up 4 bases and J gave up 5 bases; unmatched junction bases: 3. Germline CDR1 is GTSNPN and CDR2 is SVGIG (reference sequence). The CDR3 extends over 13 amino acids. The CDR3 DNA follows: TGTGCCTGGACCCGACAGGGGGATCAGCCCCAGCATTTT. Translating it yields CAWTRQGDQPQHF. Complete variable domain (other parts from reference TRBV30 and TRBJ1-5): SQTIHQWPATLVQPVGSPLSLECTVEGTSNPNLYWYRQAAGRGLQLLFYSVGIGQISSEVPQNLSASRPQDRQFILSSKKLLLSDSGFYLCAWTRQGDQPQHFGDGTRLSIL.

This chain links TRBV9 with TRBJ2-5; a weak D match, TRBD1 (6 bases). V was trimmed by 4 bases and J by 7 bases, leaving 17 bases between them. Germline CDR1 SGDLS, CDR2 YYNGEE. The length of the CDR3 is 14 residues. CDR3 amino acids: CASSPADSFGTQYF. The DNA of the CDR3 is TGTGCCAGCAGCCCCGCGGACAGTTTTGGGACCCAGTACTTC.

This clone was detected once. V and J are TRBV19 and TRBJ1-2; TRBD1 agrees at 7 bases. The V segment lost 8 bases and the J segment 5 bases; nucleotides outside the gene matches: 5. From germline, CDR1 is LNHDA and CDR2 SQIVND (reference sequence). The CDR3 runs to 12 residues. For the CDR3, the DNA is TGTGCCAGTCGAGGACAGGTTTATGGCTACACCTTC. Translation gives CASRGQVYGYTF.

This clone is termed medium-sized. The chain recombines TRBV6-1 with TRBJ1-5, with a weak D call TRBD1 (5 bases). The length of the CDR3 is 17 residues. Trimming left V 2 bases short and J 7 bases short, with 21 bases between. The germline V gene has CDR1 MNHNS and CDR2 SASEGT. The CDR3 DNA reads as TGTGCCAGCAGTGAATGGTTGGTCGTACAGCCAGGGCAGCCCCAGCATTTT. Translating gives CASSEWLVVQPGQPQHF.

The chain carries TRBV9 and TRBJ2-5; perhaps TRBD1 as D (5 bases). The germline CDR1 and CDR2 sequences are SGDLS and YYNGEE. CDR3 length: 14 residues. V was shortened by 6 bases and J by 5 bases, with 17 bases between the two germline ends. The CDR3 region is CASTDSLVGETQYF. The CDR3 DNA sequence: TGTGCCAGCACCGACAGTCTGGTGGGGGAGACCCAGTACTTC.

The chain recombines TRBV9 with TRBJ1-2; 8 nucleotides agree with TRBD1. Germline CDR1 and CDR2: SGDLS and YYNGEE. The V segment lost 2 bases and the J segment 6 bases; nucleotides outside the gene matches: 6. This CDR3 is built from 14 residues. CDR3 DNA: TGTGCCAGCAGCGTTACAGGGGGGATGAATGGCTACACCTTC. Its translation is CASSVTGGMNGYTF. The variable domain in full, completed from reference TRBV9 and TRBJ1-2, reads DSGVTQTPKHLITATGQRVTLRCSPRSGDLSVYWYQQSLDQGLQFLIQYYNGEERAKGNILERFSAQQFPDLHSELNLSSLELGDSALYFCASSVTGGMNGYTFGSGTRLTVV.

The CDR3 loop is CASSLWREALYNEQFF. The DNA for the CDR3 is TGTGCCAGCAGCTTATGGCGGGAGGCCTTATACAATGAGCAGTTCTTC. The chain links TRBV11-2 to TRBJ2-1; 8 nucleotides agree with TRBD2. The CDR3 loop spans 16 amino acids. Germline V gene sequence: CDR1 SGHAT, CDR2 FQNNGV. After removal of 2 bases from V and 4 bases from J, the junction contained 7 bases not matched to a gene.

The J gene is TRBJ2-1, the V gene TRBV5-1; 7 bases are shared with TRBD1. The V gene's germline CDR1 is SGHRS and CDR2 YFSETQ. The CDR3 runs to 15 residues. The V segment lost 2 bases and the J segment 0 bases; nucleotides outside the gene matches: 2. CDR3 DNA sequence: TGCGCCAGCAGCTTAACAGGGGACTCCTACAATGAGCAGTTCTTC. This sequence encodes CASSLTGDSYNEQFF.

V usage is TRBV9 and J usage is TRBJ2-3, with D possibly being TRBD2 (6 bases). This CDR3 has 16 amino acids. The germline gives CDR1 SGDLS, CDR2 YYNGEE. V dropped 2 bases and J dropped 2 bases, with 15 bases sitting between them. CDR3 nucleotide sequence: TGTGCCAGCAGCGTGTTCGGGAGATACCTCACAGATACGCAGTATTTT. The encoded protein is CASSVFGRYLTDTQYF. Together with reference TRBV9 and TRBJ2-3, the CDR3 gives the full variable domain: DSGVTQTPKHLITATGQRVTLRCSPRSGDLSVYWYQQSLDQGLQFLIQYYNGEERAKGNILERFSAQQFPDLHSELNLSSLELGDSALYFCASSVFGRYLTDTQYFGPGTRLTVL.

The chain carries TRBV29-1 and TRBJ2-2; 11 positions agree with TRBD2. J was trimmed by 5 bases and V by 6 bases; bases with no gene match: 2. The CDR3 consists of 13 residues. Germline loops: CDR1 SQVTM, CDR2 ANQGSEA. For the CDR3, the DNA is TGCAGCGTGAGGACTAGCGGGACCGGGGAGCTGTTTTTT. Translated: CSVRTSGTGELFF.

The chain carries TRBV21-1 and TRBJ2-1; the table calls TRBD2, which could not be checked here. TRBV21-1 is a listed pseudogene. This CDR3 comprises 17 residues. The CDR3 here is CASSSRRRTGTVNEQFF. The DNA for the CDR3 is TGTGCCAGCAGCTCCCGACGAAGGACGGGAACGGTCAATGAGCAGTTCTTC.

The chain has TRBV11-2 and TRBJ1-6; D may be TRBD1 (6 bases). The CDR3 contains 13 residues. The V end lost 3 bases, the J end lost 8 bases, and 8 bases lay between the germline ends. The germline V gene has CDR1 SGHAT and CDR2 FQNNGV. As DNA, the CDR3 is TGTGCCAGCAGCTTCAACAGGGATTCACCCCTCCACTTT. This encodes CASSFNRDSPLHF.

The genes are TRBV10-3 and TRBJ2-7; no reliable D call. The germline V gene has CDR1 ENHRY and CDR2 SYGVKD. There are 12 residues in the CDR3. Trimming stripped 0 bases from V and 6 bases from J, with 6 bases between. DNA for the CDR3: TGTGCCATCAGTGAGTCTTCTGTCGAGCAGTACTTC. Translation: CAISESSVEQYF.

This chain uses TRBV7-2 with TRBJ2-7; TRBD1 aligns across 10 bases. Germline V gives CDR1 SGHTA, CDR2 FQGNSA. This CDR3 has 16 residues. V shed 0 bases and J 2 bases; nucleotides not matched to a gene: 4. The CDR3 is CASSLAGGTGAYEQYF. The DNA for the CDR3 is TGTGCCAGCAGCTTAGCGGGAGGGACAGGGGCCTACGAGCAGTACTTC.

This chain connects TRBV19 to TRBJ1-5; D uncertain. The CDR3 spans 13 residues. Between the trimmed V and J ends, which lost 3 bases and 7 bases, there was a span of 10 bases. Germline V lookup: CDR1 LNHDA, CDR2 SQIVND (reference sequence). This chain's CDR3 is CASSIAWAQPQHF. DNA for the CDR3: TGTGCCAGTAGTATCGCCTGGGCCCAGCCCCAGCATTTT.